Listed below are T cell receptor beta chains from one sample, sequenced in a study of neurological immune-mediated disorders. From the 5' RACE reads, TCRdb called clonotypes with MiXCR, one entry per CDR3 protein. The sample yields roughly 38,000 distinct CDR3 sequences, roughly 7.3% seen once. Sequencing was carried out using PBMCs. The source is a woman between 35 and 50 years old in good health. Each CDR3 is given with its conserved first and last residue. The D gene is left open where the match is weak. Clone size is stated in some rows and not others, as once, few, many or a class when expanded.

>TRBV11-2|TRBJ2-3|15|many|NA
TGTGCCAGCAGCTTGGAAGGGTGGGAGTCAGATACGCAGTATTTT
CASSLEGWESDTQYF
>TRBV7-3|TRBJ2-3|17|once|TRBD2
TGTGCCAGCAGCTCGGGGACTAGCGGGGTCGTAACAGATACGCAGTATTTT
CASSSGTSGVVTDTQYF
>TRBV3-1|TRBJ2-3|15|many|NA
TGTGCCAGCAGCCAAGTCGCTAGGTCGACAGATACGCAGTATTTT
CASSQVARSTDTQYF
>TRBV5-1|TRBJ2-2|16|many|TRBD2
TGCGCCAGCAGCTTCGGGGGGGCTCCGAACACCGGGGAGCTGTTTTTT
CASSFGGAPNTGELFF
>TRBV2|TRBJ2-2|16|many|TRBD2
TGTGCCAGCAGGCCCCCACTAGCGGGAGGAACCGGGGAGCTGTTTTTT
CASRPPLAGGTGELFF
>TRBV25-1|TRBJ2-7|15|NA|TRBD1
TGTGCCAGCAGTGAAGGCAACAGGGGGCGAAACGAGCAGTACTTC
CASSEGNRGRNEQYF
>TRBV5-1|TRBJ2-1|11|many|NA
TGCGCCAGCAGCCGGGGGTATGAGCAGTTCTTC
CASSRGYEQFF
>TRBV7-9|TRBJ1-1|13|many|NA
TGTGCCAGCAGCTTCAAATCGAACACTGAAGCTTTCTTT
CASSFKSNTEAFF
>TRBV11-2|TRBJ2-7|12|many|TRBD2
TGTGCCAGCAGCCCTGGGAGGGGCGAGCAGTACTTC
CASSPGRGEQYF
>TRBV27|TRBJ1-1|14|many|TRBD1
TGTGCCAGCGGACACCGGGACAGGAACACTGAAGCTTTCTTT
CASGHRDRNTEAFF
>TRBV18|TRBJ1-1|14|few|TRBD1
TGTGCCAGCTCACCCCAGGGACAGTCCACTGAAGCTTTCTTT
CASSPQGQSTEAFF
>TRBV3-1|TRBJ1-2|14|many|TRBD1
TGTGCCAGCAGCCAGGACAGGGTTAACTATGGCTACACCTTC
CASSQDRVNYGYTF
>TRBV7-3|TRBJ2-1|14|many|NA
TGTGCCAGCAGCTTTATTGGAGGGCACAATGAGCAGTTCTTC
CASSFIGGHNEQFF
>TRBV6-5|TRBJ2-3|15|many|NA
TGTGCCAGCAGTTACTATCGCGGCTCCACAGATACGCAGTATTTT
CASSYYRGSTDTQYF
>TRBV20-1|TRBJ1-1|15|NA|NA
TGCAGTGCTAGAACGCCAGTAAGAACGAACACTGAAGCTTTCTTT
CSARTPVRTNTEAFF
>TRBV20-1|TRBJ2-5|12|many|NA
TGCAGTGCGGGGGGGCTTGGGGAGACCCAGTACTTC
CSAGGLGETQYF
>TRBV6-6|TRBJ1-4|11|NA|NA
TGTGCCAGCCGTGACAGAAAAAAACTGTTTTTT
CASRDRKKLFF
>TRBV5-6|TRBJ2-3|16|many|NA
TGTGCCAGCAGCTCGGGACACCGACCCAGCACAGATACGCAGTATTTT
CASSSGHRPSTDTQYF
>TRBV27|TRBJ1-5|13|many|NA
TGTGCCAGCAGTTTGCGGGGAAAAAGGTCCCAGCATTTT
CASSLRGKRSQHF
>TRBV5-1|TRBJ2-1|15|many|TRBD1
TGCGCCAGCCGAATCACAGGGGAAACTGGCAATGAGCAGTTCTTC
CASRITGETGNEQFF
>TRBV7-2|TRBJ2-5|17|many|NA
TGTGCCAGCAGCTTAGTTCTGGGGGGACGAAGGGGTGAGACCCAGTACTTC
CASSLVLGGRRGETQYF
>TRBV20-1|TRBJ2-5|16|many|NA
TGCAGTGCGCGTGATACAGGGATAGGGCTTGGGGCGACCCAGTACTTC
CSARDTGIGLGATQYF
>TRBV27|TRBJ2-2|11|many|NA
TGTGCCAGCAGTTCCACCGGGGAGCTGTTTTTT
CASSSTGELFF
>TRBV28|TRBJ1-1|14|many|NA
TGTGCCAGCAGTTTACGTGTAAAGGGCACTGAAGCTTTCTTT
CASSLRVKGTEAFF
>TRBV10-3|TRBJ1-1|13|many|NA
TGTGCCATCAGTGGGAATCAGAACACTGAAGCTTTCTTT
CAISGNQNTEAFF
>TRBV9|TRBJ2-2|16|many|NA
TGTGCCAGCAGGGGGCACGCTCTCGCGAACACCGGGGAGCTGTTTTTT
CASRGHALANTGELFF
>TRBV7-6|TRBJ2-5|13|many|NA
TGTGCCAGCAGCTTCGGCTACCAAGAGACCCAGTACTTC
CASSFGYQETQYF
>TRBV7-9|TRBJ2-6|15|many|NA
TGTGCCAGCAGCGCCACAGACTCTGGGGCCAACGTCCTGACTTTC
CASSATDSGANVLTF
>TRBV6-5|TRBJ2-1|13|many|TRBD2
TGTGCCAGCAGTTACGCGGGAGGAAGTGAGCAGTTCTTC
CASSYAGGSEQFF
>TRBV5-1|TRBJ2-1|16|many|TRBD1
TGCGCCAGCAGTCTAGCCGGGACAGGGAATTATGGTGAGCAGTTCTTC
CASSLAGTGNYGEQFF
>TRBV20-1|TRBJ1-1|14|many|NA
TGCAGTGCTAGATTTCGACCTGGGGGGACTGAAGCTTTCTTT
CSARFRPGGTEAFF
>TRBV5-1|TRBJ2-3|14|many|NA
TGCGCCAGCACCGGTCCTAACCGGGCAGATACGCAGTATTTT
CASTGPNRADTQYF
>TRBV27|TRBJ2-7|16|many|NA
TGTGCCAGCAGTTTGGCCGGGACCGAGGACACCTACGAGCAGTACTTC
CASSLAGTEDTYEQYF
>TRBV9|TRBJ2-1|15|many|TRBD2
TGTGCCAGCAGCGAGACTAGCGGGGGGGCCCTCCGGCAGTTCTTC
CASSETSGGALRQFF
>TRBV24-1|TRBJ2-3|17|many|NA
TGTGCCACCAGTGGTTCCCGGGACTTCCCGGGACCAGATACGCAGTATTTT
CATSGSRDFPGPDTQYF
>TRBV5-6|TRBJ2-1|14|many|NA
TGTGCCAGCAGCTTGCGGGGAAGGGGCAATGAGCAGTTCTTC
CASSLRGRGNEQFF
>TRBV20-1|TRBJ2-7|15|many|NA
TGCAGTGCTAGAGATCACACAGACTCCTCCTACGAGCAGTACTTC
CSARDHTDSSYEQYF
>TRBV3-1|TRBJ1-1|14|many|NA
TGTGCCAGCAGCCAAGTCGGGGGGAACACTGAAGCTTTCTTT
CASSQVGGNTEAFF
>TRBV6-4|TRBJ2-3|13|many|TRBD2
TGTGCCACCAGCGGGGGGAGCGCAGATACGCAGTATTTT
CATSGGSADTQYF
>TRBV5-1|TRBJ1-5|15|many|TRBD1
TGCGCCAGCAGCTTTGATGGACAGGGCAATCAGCCCCAGCATTTT
CASSFDGQGNQPQHF
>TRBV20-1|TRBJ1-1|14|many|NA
TGCAGTGCTAGCAGTCGGGCGGATGACACTGAAGCTTTCTTT
CSASSRADDTEAFF
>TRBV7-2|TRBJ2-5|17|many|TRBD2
TGTGCCAGCAGCTTATACGAAGCGGGGGGTACGGCAGTGGCCCAGTACTTC
CASSLYEAGGTAVAQYF
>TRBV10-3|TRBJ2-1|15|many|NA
TGTGCCATCAGTGAATTTGATCCGGGTCGGGATGAGCAGTTCTTC
CAISEFDPGRDEQFF
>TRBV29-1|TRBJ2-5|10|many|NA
TGCAGCGTACAAGTACAGACCCAGTACTTC
CSVQVQTQYF
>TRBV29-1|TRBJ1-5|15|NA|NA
TGCAGCGTACTTGTTCAGGGAAATAGCAATCAGCCCCAGCATTTT
CSVLVQGNSNQPQHF